Shown below are 32 T cell receptor beta chains from a single sample sequenced in a study of blood T cell repertoires in COVID-19. Clones were read by immunoSEQ multiplex PCR, and TCRdb kept only the in-frame ones, dropping some. The sample gives under 85,000 clones, approximately 85% of which show up once; about 4.6% is in the top ten. The sample was peripheral blood. The source of these receptors is a man aged 80 or over with acute or convalescent COVID-19.

The J gene is TRBJ2-7, the V gene TRBV11-2; TRBD1 matches at 8 bases. This CDR3 is built from 17 residues. The junction had 15 bases not matched to a gene; V was cut back by 4 bases and J by 4 bases. The V gene's germline CDR1 is SGHAT and CDR2 FQNNGV. The CDR3 coding sequence is TGTGCCAGCAGCTCCCTCGGGACAGGCGTTAACGTGTACGAGCAGTACTTC. It translates to CASSSLGTGVNVYEQYF.

The gene calls are TRBV6-5 and TRBJ1-2; 10 bases are a match to TRBD1. The CDR3 loop spans 16 amino acids. V trimming: 2 bases; J trimming: 5 bases; junction bases outside the gene matches: 8. Germline V gene data show CDR1 as MNHEY and CDR2 as SVGAGI. The CDR3 region is CASSYIRTGGTYGYTF. The CDR3 nucleotides read TGTGCCAGCAGTTACATTAGGACAGGGGGAACGTATGGCTACACCTTC.

The chain has TRBV9 and TRBJ1-1; possibly TRBD1 for D (5 bases). This CDR3 region has 15 residues. Trimming cost V 3 bases and J 4 bases, with 16 bases left between them. Per the germline V gene, CDR1 is SGDLS and CDR2 is YYNGEE. The DNA of the CDR3 is TGTGCCAGCAGCGAATTCACGGGGGTAGCCACTGAAGCTTTCTTT. This translates into CASSEFTGVATEAFF. Variable domain in full (rest from reference TRBV9 and TRBJ1-1): DSGVTQTPKHLITATGQRVTLRCSPRSGDLSVYWYQQSLDQGLQFLIQYYNGEERAKGNILERFSAQQFPDLHSELNLSSLELGDSALYFCASSEFTGVATEAFFGQGTRLTVV.

The rearrangement links TRBV6-6 to TRBJ1-5, with 7 bases that match TRBD1. V gave up 6 bases and J gave up 0 bases; unmatched junction bases: 2. The CDR3 covers 14 residues. CDR1 is MNHNY, CDR2 SVGAGI, per germline (reference sequence). The CDR3 DNA sequence: TGTGCCAGCAGGGGACAGAATAGCAATCAGCCCCAGCATTTT. Protein product: CASRGQNSNQPQHF.

This clone came up once. The CDR3 loop is CASSYSGGQHKTEAFF. For the CDR3, the DNA is TGTGCCAGCAGTTACTCGGGGGGACAGCACAAAACTGAAGCTTTCTTT. The gene calls are TRBV6-2 or TRBV6-3 and TRBJ1-1; 7 bases are shared with TRBD1. Trimming took 0 bases from V and 5 from J; bases not matched to a gene: 9. The germline V gene has CDR1 MNHEY and CDR2 SVGEGT. There are 16 residues in the CDR3.

This clone was detected once. V is TRBV9 and J is TRBJ2-7, with D tentatively TRBD1 (5 bases). CDR3 length: 15 residues. The V end lost 1 base, the J end lost 6 bases, and 17 bases lay between the germline ends. Germline CDR1 reads SGDLS; CDR2 reads YYNGEE. DNA for the CDR3: TGTGCCAGCAGCGTAAATGGGGCAGGGAATGGCGAGCAGTACTTC. Translation gives CASSVNGAGNGEQYF. The full variable domain, completed using reference TRBV9 and TRBJ2-7, is DSGVTQTPKHLITATGQRVTLRCSPRSGDLSVYWYQQSLDQGLQFLIQYYNGEERAKGNILERFSAQQFPDLHSELNLSSLELGDSALYFCASSVNGAGNGEQYFGPGTRLTVT.

J is TRBJ2-2 and V is TRBV9; D is uncertain. The V end lost 0 bases, the J end lost 7 bases, and 4 bases lay between the germline ends. Germline V gives CDR1 SGDLS, CDR2 YYNGEE. The CDR3 contains 12 residues. In DNA, the CDR3 is TGTGCCAGCAGCGTAGCACTCGGGGAGCTGTTTTTT. As protein: CASSVALGELFF.

This rearrangement joins TRBV4-1 to TRBJ1-4, with D unresolved. Germline V CDR1 and CDR2: MGHRA, YSYEKL. The CDR3 extends over 15 amino acids. V lost 8 bases and J 0 bases, leaving 13 bases between the germline ends. As DNA, the CDR3 is TGCGCCAGCCGGGTTATGGATGCAACTAATGAAAAACTGTTTTTT. The encoded protein is CASRVMDATNEKLFF.

The rearrangement joins TRBV10-3 to TRBJ1-1, with TRBD1 matching 8 bases. CDR1 and CDR2 from the germline V gene are ENHRY and SYGVKD. J was trimmed by 4 bases and V by 10 bases; bases with no gene match: 5. This CDR3 is built from 12 residues. This CDR3 is CATRQGPTEAFF. In nucleotides, the CDR3 is TGTGCCACAAGACAGGGGCCCACTGAAGCTTTCTTT.

The chain couples TRBV7-6 to TRBJ2-1; 7 bases fit TRBD2. The junction had 10 bases not matched to a gene; V was cut back by 1 base and J by 7 bases. CDR3 size: 16 residues. The germline V gene has CDR1 SGHVS and CDR2 FNYEAQ. CDR3 sequence (DNA): TGTGCCAGCAGCTTAGGACCGGCGGGAGTCGGGAATGAGCAGTTCTTC. Translating gives CASSLGPAGVGNEQFF. Filled out from reference TRBV7-6 and TRBJ2-1, the complete variable domain reads GAGVSQSPRYKVTKRGQDVALRCDPISGHVSLYWYRQALGQGPEFLTYFNYEAQQDKSGLPNDRFSAERPEGSISTLTIQRTEQRDSAMYRCASSLGPAGVGNEQFFGPGTRLTVL.

This chain uses TRBV7-2 with TRBJ1-1; no definite D call. CDR1 is SGHTA and CDR2 is FQGNSA in the germline V gene. The length of the CDR3 is 12 residues. Trimming cost V 1 base and J 5 bases, with 5 bases left between them. CDR3 DNA sequence: TGTGCCAGCAGCTTAGAAGCGACTGAAGCTTTCTTT. Translation: CASSLEATEAFF. Combining the CDR3 with reference TRBV7-2 and TRBJ1-1 gives the whole variable domain GAGVSQSPSNKVTEKGKDVELRCDPISGHTALYWYRQSLGQGLEFLIYFQGNSAPDKSGLPSDRFSAERTGGSVSTLTIQRTQQEDSAVYLCASSLEATEAFFGQGTRLTVV.

V gene TRBV29-1 combines with J gene TRBJ1-4; D uncertain. CDR1 SQVTM and CDR2 ANQGSEA come from the germline V gene. Trimming stripped 3 bases from V and 8 bases from J, with 13 bases between. There are 13 residues in the CDR3. The CDR3 here is CSVEEGPGEKLFF. For the CDR3, the DNA is TGCAGCGTTGAGGAGGGCCCGGGGGAAAAACTGTTTTTT.

The J gene is TRBJ1-1, the V gene TRBV3-1 (or the pseudogene TRBV3-2); D is possibly TRBD1 (5 bases). Germline values: CDR1 LGHDT, CDR2 YNNKEL (reference sequence). This CDR3 is 13 amino acids long. Trimming pared 5 bases from V and 1 base from J, leaving 8 bases between. CDR3: CASSRGGNTEAFF. As DNA, the CDR3 is TGTGCCAGCAGCAGGGGAGGGAACACTGAAGCTTTCTTT.

The chain joins TRBV5-1 to TRBJ2-7, with 7 bases aligning to TRBD1. V lost 5 bases and J lost 0; bases outside the gene matches: 8. This CDR3 region has 15 residues. CDR1 SGHRS and CDR2 YFSETQ come from the germline V gene. The CDR3 here is CASRPAGGLSYEQYF. CDR3 bases: TGCGCCAGCAGGCCGGCAGGGGGTCTCTCCTACGAGCAGTACTTC.

This chain uses TRBV5-6 with TRBJ2-1, with 10 bases that match TRBD1. The CDR3 is made up of 17 amino acids. J was trimmed by 4 bases and V by 3 bases; bases with no gene match: 10. Germline CDR1 is SGHDT and CDR2 is YYEEEE. The CDR3 region is CASSSGTGASLYNEQFF. The CDR3 region has the DNA TGTGCCAGCAGCTCCGGGACAGGGGCGTCCCTATACAATGAGCAGTTCTTC.

The genes are TRBV7-2 and TRBJ1-5; 7 nucleotides agree with TRBD1. Germline V lookup: CDR1 SGHTA, CDR2 FQGNSA. Trimming cost V 6 bases and J 5 bases; bases outside gene matches: 10. This CDR3 is built from 15 residues. CDR3 amino acids: CASSRKGAGDQPQHF. The CDR3 region has the DNA TGTGCCAGCAGTCGGAAGGGGGCAGGAGATCAGCCCCAGCATTTT.

The genes are TRBV28 and TRBJ1-4; 8 bases are shared with TRBD1. Germline trimming cut 8 bases from V and 8 bases from J; bases unmatched to any gene: 4. The CDR3 contains 12 residues. The germline gives CDR1 MDHEN, CDR2 SYDVKM. CDR3 sequence: CASGRTGEKLFF. The CDR3 DNA follows: TGTGCCAGCGGGCGGACAGGGGAAAAACTGTTTTTT.

This chain connects TRBV7-9 to TRBJ2-7; tentative D call: TRBD2 (5 bases). V was trimmed by 5 bases and J by 2 bases, leaving 22 bases between them. Germline V gene sequence: CDR1 SEHNR, CDR2 FQNEAQ (reference sequence). CDR3 length: 17 residues. The CDR3 bases are TGTGCCAGCAGCCGAGGAGGTTCGGGAACGGAACCCTACGAGCAGTACTTC. Its protein is CASSRGGSGTEPYEQYF.

The V call is TRBV7-2, the J call TRBJ1-1; D is ambiguous. CDR1 is SGHTA, CDR2 FQGNSA, per germline. V lost 7 bases and J lost 6, with 9 bases in between. This CDR3 is built from 11 residues. CDR3 amino acids: CASIGGAEAFF. In nucleotides, the CDR3 is TGTGCCAGCATAGGAGGAGCTGAAGCTTTCTTT.

The table lists this clone with a few counts. V and J are TRBV19 and TRBJ2-7, with TRBD1 identical over 11 bases. V lost 1 base and J lost 4; bases outside the gene matches: 3. Germline V lookup: CDR1 LNHDA, CDR2 SQIVND (reference sequence). This CDR3 has 15 amino acids. The CDR3 region has the DNA TGTGCCAGTAGTATAGGGACAGGGGGCGCGTACGAGCAGTACTTC. The encoded protein is CASSIGTGGAYEQYF.

This chain links TRBV29-1 with TRBJ2-3; the match to TRBD1 covers 7 bases. J lost 3 bases, V lost 5 bases, and 8 bases had no gene match. The CDR3 length is 14 residues. The germline gives CDR1 SQVTM, CDR2 ANQGSEA. CDR3 nucleotides: TGCAGCGTTAGCAGGGGGTCGGTTACAGATACGCAGTATTTT. This translates into CSVSRGSVTDTQYF.

The table lists this clone with a count of one. The V call is TRBV7-3, the J call TRBJ2-6; D remains unclear. The CDR3 runs to 15 residues. Germline loops: CDR1 SGHTA, CDR2 FQGTGA. V gave up 2 bases and J gave up 0 bases, with 5 bases separating them. The CDR3 coding sequence is TGTGCCAGCAGCTTACTAACCTCTGGGGCCAACGTCCTGACTTTC. This gives the protein CASSLLTSGANVLTF.

Regarding this clone: The sample holds other DNA sequences that translate to the same CDR3. The rearrangement links TRBV9 to TRBJ1-1; no firm D call. Germline CDR1 and CDR2: SGDLS and YYNGEE. There are 14 residues in the CDR3. Trimming cost V 0 bases and J 1 base, with 7 bases left between them. The CDR3 sequence is CASSVVTGNTEAFF. The CDR3 bases are TGTGCCAGCAGCGTAGTAACGGGGAACACTGAAGCTTTCTTT.

The chain has TRBV11-3 and TRBJ2-7, with 8 bases fitting TRBD1. The ends lost 4 bases at V and 2 bases at J; junction bases unmatched: 4. This CDR3 has 14 residues. Germline values: CDR1 SGHNT, CDR2 YENEEA. The CDR3, as DNA: TGTGCCAGCAGCTACGGACAGGGTCCCTACGAGCAGTACTTC. This sequence encodes CASSYGQGPYEQYF.

V gene TRBV27 combines with J gene TRBJ1-4; D may be TRBD1 (6 bases). The CDR3 is 16 amino acids. Trimming took off 3 bases at V and 0 bases at J, with 11 bases between the two ends. Germline lookup yields CDR1 MNHEY and CDR2 SMNVEV (reference sequence). Here the CDR3 DNA reads TGTGCCAGCAGTTTCAGGGGAGTTGCAACTAATGAAAAACTGTTTTTT. Translated, it gives CASSFRGVATNEKLFF.

The chain employs TRBV6-2 or TRBV6-3 and TRBJ2-1; perhaps TRBD2 as D (5 bases). Germline V gives CDR1 MNHEY, CDR2 SVGEGT. The CDR3 runs to 16 residues. Trimming pared 2 bases from V and 2 bases from J, leaving 13 bases between. The CDR3 DNA sequence: TGTGCCAGCAGTTACCCTCGGGGTGACGCCTACAATGAGCAGTTCTTC. This gives the protein CASSYPRGDAYNEQFF.

The rearrangement links TRBV11-2 to TRBJ2-7; the match to TRBD2 covers 9 bases. This CDR3 has 16 residues. Germline CDR1 is SGHAT and CDR2 is FQNNGV. With V trimmed by 5 bases and J by 4 bases, 12 bases remained unmatched. The CDR3 DNA reads as TGTGCCAGCAGCCCTTATTGGCGGGAGGGTGGGTACGAGCAGTACTTC. Amino acids: CASSPYWREGGYEQYF.

CDR3 bases: TGTGCCAGCAGATATCGGAGGGAAGAAGGTGGCTACACCTTC. Amino acids: CASRYRREEGGYTF. This chain links TRBV6-5 with TRBJ1-2; D not resolved. The CDR3 sequence is 14 residues long. V was shortened by 6 bases and J by 7 bases, with 18 bases between the two germline ends. Germline V gene sequence: CDR1 MNHEY, CDR2 SVGAGI.

The chain carries TRBV4-1 and TRBJ2-7, with D uncertain. Germline V gene data show CDR1 as MGHRA and CDR2 as YSYEKL. V was clipped by 2 bases and J by 0 bases, with 11 bases between them. The CDR3 covers 15 residues. The CDR3 loop reads CASSQSTGFSYEQYF. In nucleotides, the CDR3 is TGCGCCAGCAGCCAATCGACGGGTTTCTCCTACGAGCAGTACTTC.

This chain uses TRBV5-1 with TRBJ2-4; D might be TRBD2 (7 bases). The length of the CDR3 is 16 residues. Trimming took off 4 bases at V and 0 bases at J, with 14 bases between the two ends. Per germline, CDR1 SGHRS and CDR2 YFSETQ. As DNA, the CDR3 is TGCGCCAGCAGCCAGAGCGGGACATTAGCCAAAAACATTCAGTACTTC. It encodes CASSQSGTLAKNIQYF.

The chain is built from TRBV5-4 and TRBJ1-1, with unresolved D. The ends were cut back, 3 bases at V and 1 base at J, with 7 bases in the middle. The CDR3 sequence is 13 residues long. Germline loops: CDR1 SGHNT, CDR2 YYREEE (reference sequence). The DNA for the CDR3 is TGTGCCAGCAGCTCGGGGAGGAACACTGAAGCTTTCTTT. Translated: CASSSGRNTEAFF.

The chain is built from TRBV7-3 and TRBJ1-1, with D perhaps matching TRBD1 (6 bases). Per germline, CDR1 SGHTA and CDR2 FQGTGA. The CDR3 contains 14 residues. Deletions cut 2 bases from V and 5 bases from J, with 12 bases between. This CDR3 is CASSLQGIGTEAFF. CDR3 in DNA: TGTGCCAGCAGCTTACAGGGGATTGGGACTGAAGCTTTCTTT.